What follows is one TCR beta chain and its context. Its specificity is not known. The CDR3 totals 14 residues. V shed 3 bases, J shed 3 bases, and the junction held 0 bases outside the gene matches. Germline CDR1 is SGHRS and CDR2 is YFSETQ. The sample originates from a study of cytomegalovirus exposure and HLA in healthy donors. In the PCR, 60 Vbeta and 13 Jbeta primers were used. The protocol was immunoSEQ multiplex PCR, while the TCRdb copy is restricted to in-frame clones and leaves out a portion. Among about 83,000 clones listed, more than 60% were seen once. Study-wide points: Later genetic work tied a missense DCLRE1C variant to beta-chain V and J trimming.

The material sequenced was PBMCs. The TCR originated in a man between 18 and 29 years old in good health and CMV-seropositive. This chain uses TRBV5-1 with TRBJ2-7; TRBD2 aligns across 13 bases. DNA for the CDR3: TGCGCCAGCAGCTGGACTAGCGGGGGCTACGAGCAGTACTTC. Translation: CASSWTSGGYEQYF.